The 20 T cell receptor beta chains below come from one sample, sequenced in a study of T cell responses to AZD1222 COVID-19 vaccine. Assay: immunoSEQ multiplex PCR; the TCRdb copy retains only in-frame clones and omits some. The sample yields fewer than 65,000 clones, roughly 88% seen once. The input for sequencing was peripheral blood, taken on day 0 of AZD1222 vaccination. The receptors stem from an adult in good health.

This clone was detected only a few times. V usage is TRBV6-2 or TRBV6-3 and J usage is TRBJ1-6; 7 bases are shared with TRBD1. The CDR3 extends over 16 amino acids. CDR1 and CDR2 (germline): MNHEY, SVGEGT. V trimming: 2 bases; J trimming: 6 bases; junction bases outside the gene matches: 7. The CDR3 DNA reads as TGTGCCAGCAGTTACGCACGGGACAGCCCTAATTCACCCCTCCACTTT. This sequence encodes CASSYARDSPNSPLHF.

The rearrangement joins TRBV19 to TRBJ1-5; D remains unclear. This CDR3 comprises 14 residues. Germline V CDR1 and CDR2: LNHDA, SQIVND (reference sequence). The germline V and J ends were trimmed by 6 bases and 0 bases, with 9 bases remaining between them. The CDR3 nucleotides read TGTGCCAGTAGGGTACAGTATAGCAATCAGCCCCAGCATTTT. Its translation is CASRVQYSNQPQHF.

The gene calls are TRBV7-2 and TRBJ1-5, with TRBD1 identical over 8 bases. Germline V CDR1 and CDR2: SGHTA, FQGNSA. The CDR3 sequence is 18 residues long. The ends lost 3 bases at V and 5 bases at J; junction bases unmatched: 15. For the CDR3, the DNA is TGTGCCAGCAGCTTCCGAGGGACAGGATTGGGGATCGATCAGCCCCAGCATTTT. This translates into CASSFRGTGLGIDQPQHF.

The chain couples TRBV19 to TRBJ1-1; no clear D. Trimming cost V 0 bases and J 4 bases, with 12 bases left between them. This CDR3 comprises 15 residues. CDR1 and CDR2 (germline): LNHDA, SQIVND (reference sequence). The CDR3 nucleotides read TGTGCCAGTAGTATAGATCTATTTTGGGTCACTGAAGCTTTCTTT. Residues: CASSIDLFWVTEAFF.

The chain carries TRBV7-2 and TRBJ2-3; 12 nucleotides align to TRBD2. This CDR3 is 17 amino acids long. V lost 2 bases, J lost 8 bases, and 11 bases stayed unmatched. From germline, CDR1 is SGHTA and CDR2 FQGNSA. The CDR3 reads CASSLLRTSGVFSTQYF. The CDR3, as DNA: TGTGCCAGCAGCTTATTAAGGACTAGCGGGGTCTTTTCTACGCAGTATTTT. Drawing the rest from reference TRBV7-2 and TRBJ2-3, the complete variable domain is GAGVSQSPSNKVTEKGKDVELRCDPISGHTALYWYRQSLGQGLEFLIYFQGNSAPDKSGLPSDRFSAERTGGSVSTLTIQRTQQEDSAVYLCASSLLRTSGVFSTQYFGPGTRLTVL.

This clone was detected a few times. The rearrangement links TRBV7-2 to TRBJ1-3, with D maybe TRBD1 (6 bases). Germline CDR1 reads SGHTA; CDR2 reads FQGNSA. The CDR3 length is 13 residues. V dropped 4 bases and J dropped 4 bases, with 8 bases sitting between them. The CDR3, as DNA: TGTGCCAGCAGCTCAGACAGGGGAAACACCATATATTTT. Its translation: CASSSDRGNTIYF.

The chain carries TRBV4-3 and TRBJ1-4; D is perhaps TRBD1 (6 bases). The germline gives CDR1 LGHNA, CDR2 YSLEER. Trimming took 0 bases from V and 6 from J, leaving 11 bases between them. This CDR3 has 15 amino acids. The CDR3 DNA reads as TGCGCCAGCAGCCAAGATCATAACAGGGATGAAAAACTGTTTTTT. This sequence encodes CASSQDHNRDEKLFF.

This clone was observed once. V is TRBV13 and J is TRBJ1-1; 8 positions match TRBD1. The V segment lost 5 bases and the J segment 3 bases; nucleotides outside the gene matches: 5. The CDR3 contains 14 residues. Germline V gene lookup returns CDR1 PRHDT and CDR2 FYEKMQ (reference sequence). This chain's CDR3 is CASSRTGWDTEAFF. CDR3 nucleotide sequence: TGTGCCAGCAGCCGGACAGGGTGGGACACTGAAGCTTTCTTT. The variable domain in full, completed from reference TRBV13 and TRBJ1-1, reads AAGVIQSPRHLIKEKRETATLKCYPIPRHDTVYWYQQGPGQDPQFLISFYEKMQSDKGSIPDRFSAQQFSDYHSELNMSSLELGDSALYFCASSRTGWDTEAFFGQGTRLTVV.

This clone appeared a single time. CDR3 DNA: TGTGCCAGCAGCTTCACCCCCGGGACGGATAATCAGCCCCAGCATTTT. Translating it yields CASSFTPGTDNQPQHF. The genes are TRBV7-8 and TRBJ1-5; D is perhaps TRBD1 (5 bases). Germline V lookup: CDR1 SGHVS, CDR2 FQNEAQ. The CDR3 extends over 16 amino acids. The V gene lost 3 bases and the J gene lost 4 bases, with 16 bases spanning the gap.

The chain carries TRBV5-4 and TRBJ2-5; TRBD2 aligns across 8 bases. The CDR3 runs 16 residues. In germline, CDR1 is SGHNT, CDR2 YYREEE (reference sequence). Trimming removed 3 bases from V and 4 bases from J; junction bases left unmatched: 11. The DNA of the CDR3 is TGTGCCAGCAGCTGGGAACTAGCGGTCCGGGGAGAGACCCAGTACTTC. As protein: CASSWELAVRGETQYF.

This chain links TRBV3-1 (or the pseudogene TRBV3-2) with TRBJ2-7, with D possibly called TRBD1 or TRBD2 (5 bases each). From germline, CDR1 is LGHDT and CDR2 YNNKEL (reference sequence). V was pared by 0 bases and J by 4 bases, with 10 bases between. The CDR3 covers 14 residues. The CDR3 sequence is CASSQEAGSYEQYV. The CDR3 DNA is TGTGCCAGCAGCCAAGAAGCAGGGAGTTACGAGCAGTACGTC.

This chain connects TRBV5-1 to TRBJ2-2; D remains unclear. Germline V lookup: CDR1 SGHRS, CDR2 YFSETQ. The CDR3 is 16 residues long. V was trimmed by 5 bases and J by 0 bases, leaving 14 bases between them. The chain's CDR3 is CASRPNPGANTGELFF. CDR3 bases: TGCGCCAGCAGACCAAACCCTGGCGCGAACACCGGGGAGCTGTTTTTT.

This clone came up once. This chain uses TRBV28 with TRBJ2-2, with 8 bases matching TRBD1. This CDR3 region has 17 residues. Looked up from germline, CDR1 is MDHEN and CDR2 is SYDVKM. Trimming cost V 2 bases and J 7 bases; bases outside gene matches: 12. The CDR3 loop is CASSLDRGDRGGGELFF. The CDR3 coding sequence is TGTGCCAGCAGTTTAGACAGGGGCGACCGGGGAGGCGGGGAGCTGTTTTTT.

This sequence joins TRBV9 and TRBJ2-1; maybe TRBD1 (6 bases). Germline assignment: CDR1 SGDLS and CDR2 YYNGEE. The CDR3 runs 17 residues. V was trimmed by 3 bases and J by 0 bases, leaving 16 bases between them. Here the CDR3 reads CASSEPTGGSSYNEQFF. Written as DNA, the CDR3 is TGTGCCAGCAGCGAGCCCACTGGGGGCAGCTCCTACAATGAGCAGTTCTTC.

The rearrangement links TRBV5-6 to TRBJ2-1; D is uncertain. This CDR3 contains 14 residues. V gave up 8 bases and J gave up 0 bases, with 12 bases separating them. Looked up from germline, CDR1 is SGHDT and CDR2 is YYEEEE. The CDR3 sequence: CASAHWSSYNEQFF. CDR3 DNA sequence: TGTGCCAGTGCGCATTGGAGCTCCTACAATGAGCAGTTCTTC.

The J gene is TRBJ2-7, the V gene TRBV28, with D uncertain. Trimming shortened V by 8 bases and J by 0 bases, and 5 bases separated the two germline ends. The CDR3 totals 11 residues. CDR1 and CDR2 (germline): MDHEN, SYDVKM. CDR3 nucleotides: TGTGCCAGCTTGAGCTCCTACGAGCAGTACTTC. Translated: CASLSSYEQYF.

There are a few counts of this clone. V usage is TRBV11-3 and J usage is TRBJ2-6; D is ambiguous. Looked up from germline, CDR1 is SGHNT and CDR2 is YENEEA. The CDR3 covers 16 residues. Trimming removed 5 bases at V and 3 bases at J, with 14 bases between. The CDR3 loop reads CASSPRTDFGANVLTF. The CDR3 DNA is TGTGCCAGCAGCCCACGGACCGACTTTGGGGCCAACGTCCTGACTTTC. Full variable domain (missing parts from reference TRBV11-3 and TRBJ2-6): EAGVVQSPRYKIIEKKQPVAFWCNPISGHNTLYWYLQNLGQGPELLIRYENEEAVDDSQLPKDRFSAERLKGVDSTLKIQPAELGDSAVYLCASSPRTDFGANVLTFGAGSRLTVL.

V usage is TRBV7-9 and J usage is TRBJ1-4, with a possible D match to TRBD1 (5 bases). CDR3 size: 15 residues. Deletions cut 5 bases from V and 7 bases from J, with 17 bases between. From germline, CDR1 is SEHNR and CDR2 FQNEAQ (reference sequence). CDR3 protein: CASSRLDWGAEKLFF. The DNA for the CDR3 is TGTGCCAGCAGCCGTTTGGATTGGGGCGCTGAAAAACTGTTTTTT.

The chain joins TRBV7-2 to TRBJ2-3; D gene uncertain. Germline CDR1 SGHTA, CDR2 FQGNSA. V lost 2 bases and J lost 2, with 8 bases in between. This CDR3 region has 14 residues. The CDR3 reads CASSLSASTDTQYF. The CDR3 DNA sequence: TGTGCCAGCAGCTTATCGGCTTCCACAGATACGCAGTATTTT.

This chain connects TRBV7-3 to TRBJ2-2; possibly TRBD2 for D (6 bases). Per germline, CDR1 SGHTA and CDR2 FQGTGA. CDR3 length equals 17 residues. V was clipped by 5 bases and J by 0 bases, with 16 bases between them. The CDR3 bases are TGTGCCAGCAGCGAAGGGGCGGGACGGGCGAACACCGGGGAGCTGTTTTTT. Translating it yields CASSEGAGRANTGELFF.